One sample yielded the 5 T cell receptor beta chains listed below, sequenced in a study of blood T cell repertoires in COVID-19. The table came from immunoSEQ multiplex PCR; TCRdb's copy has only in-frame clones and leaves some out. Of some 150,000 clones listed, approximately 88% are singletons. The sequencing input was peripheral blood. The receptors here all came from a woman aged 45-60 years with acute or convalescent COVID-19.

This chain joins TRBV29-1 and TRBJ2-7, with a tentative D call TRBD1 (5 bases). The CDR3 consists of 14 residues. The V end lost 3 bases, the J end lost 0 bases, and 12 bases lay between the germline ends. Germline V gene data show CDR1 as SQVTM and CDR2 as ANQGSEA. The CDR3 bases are TGCAGCGTTGATTGGGCAGACAGCTCCTACGAGCAGTACTTC. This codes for CSVDWADSSYEQYF.

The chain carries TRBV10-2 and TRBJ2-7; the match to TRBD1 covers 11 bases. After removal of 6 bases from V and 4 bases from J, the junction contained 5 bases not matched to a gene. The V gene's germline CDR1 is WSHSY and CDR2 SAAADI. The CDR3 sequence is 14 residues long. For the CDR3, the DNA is TGCGCCAGCAGATGGACAGGGGGCAGATACGAGCAGTACTTC. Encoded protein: CASRWTGGRYEQYF.

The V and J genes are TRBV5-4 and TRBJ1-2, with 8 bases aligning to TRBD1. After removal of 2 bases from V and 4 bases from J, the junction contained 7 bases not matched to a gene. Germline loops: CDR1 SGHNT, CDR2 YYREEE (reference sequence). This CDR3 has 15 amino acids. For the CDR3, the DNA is TGTGCCAGCAGCTTCGGGACAGGAGGGGGCTATGGCTACACCTTC. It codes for CASSFGTGGGYGYTF.

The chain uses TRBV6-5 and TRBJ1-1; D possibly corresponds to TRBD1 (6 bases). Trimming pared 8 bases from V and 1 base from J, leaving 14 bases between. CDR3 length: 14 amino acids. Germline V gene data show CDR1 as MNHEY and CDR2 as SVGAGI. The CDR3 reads CASGYREGNTEAFF. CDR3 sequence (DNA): TGTGCCAGCGGCTACAGGGAGGGGAACACTGAAGCTTTCTTT.

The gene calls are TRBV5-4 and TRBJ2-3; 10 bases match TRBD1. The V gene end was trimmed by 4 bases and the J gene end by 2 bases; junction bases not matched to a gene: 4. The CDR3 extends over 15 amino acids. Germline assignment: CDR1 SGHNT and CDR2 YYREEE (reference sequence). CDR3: CASSMDRGFTDTQYF. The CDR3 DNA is TGTGCCAGCAGCATGGACAGGGGGTTCACAGATACGCAGTATTTT. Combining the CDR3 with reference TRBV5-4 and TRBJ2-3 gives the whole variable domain ETGVTQSPTHLIKTRGQQVTLRCSSQSGHNTVSWYQQALGQGPQFIFQYYREEENGRGNFPPRFSGLQFPNYSSELNVNALELDDSALYLCASSMDRGFTDTQYFGPGTRLTVL.